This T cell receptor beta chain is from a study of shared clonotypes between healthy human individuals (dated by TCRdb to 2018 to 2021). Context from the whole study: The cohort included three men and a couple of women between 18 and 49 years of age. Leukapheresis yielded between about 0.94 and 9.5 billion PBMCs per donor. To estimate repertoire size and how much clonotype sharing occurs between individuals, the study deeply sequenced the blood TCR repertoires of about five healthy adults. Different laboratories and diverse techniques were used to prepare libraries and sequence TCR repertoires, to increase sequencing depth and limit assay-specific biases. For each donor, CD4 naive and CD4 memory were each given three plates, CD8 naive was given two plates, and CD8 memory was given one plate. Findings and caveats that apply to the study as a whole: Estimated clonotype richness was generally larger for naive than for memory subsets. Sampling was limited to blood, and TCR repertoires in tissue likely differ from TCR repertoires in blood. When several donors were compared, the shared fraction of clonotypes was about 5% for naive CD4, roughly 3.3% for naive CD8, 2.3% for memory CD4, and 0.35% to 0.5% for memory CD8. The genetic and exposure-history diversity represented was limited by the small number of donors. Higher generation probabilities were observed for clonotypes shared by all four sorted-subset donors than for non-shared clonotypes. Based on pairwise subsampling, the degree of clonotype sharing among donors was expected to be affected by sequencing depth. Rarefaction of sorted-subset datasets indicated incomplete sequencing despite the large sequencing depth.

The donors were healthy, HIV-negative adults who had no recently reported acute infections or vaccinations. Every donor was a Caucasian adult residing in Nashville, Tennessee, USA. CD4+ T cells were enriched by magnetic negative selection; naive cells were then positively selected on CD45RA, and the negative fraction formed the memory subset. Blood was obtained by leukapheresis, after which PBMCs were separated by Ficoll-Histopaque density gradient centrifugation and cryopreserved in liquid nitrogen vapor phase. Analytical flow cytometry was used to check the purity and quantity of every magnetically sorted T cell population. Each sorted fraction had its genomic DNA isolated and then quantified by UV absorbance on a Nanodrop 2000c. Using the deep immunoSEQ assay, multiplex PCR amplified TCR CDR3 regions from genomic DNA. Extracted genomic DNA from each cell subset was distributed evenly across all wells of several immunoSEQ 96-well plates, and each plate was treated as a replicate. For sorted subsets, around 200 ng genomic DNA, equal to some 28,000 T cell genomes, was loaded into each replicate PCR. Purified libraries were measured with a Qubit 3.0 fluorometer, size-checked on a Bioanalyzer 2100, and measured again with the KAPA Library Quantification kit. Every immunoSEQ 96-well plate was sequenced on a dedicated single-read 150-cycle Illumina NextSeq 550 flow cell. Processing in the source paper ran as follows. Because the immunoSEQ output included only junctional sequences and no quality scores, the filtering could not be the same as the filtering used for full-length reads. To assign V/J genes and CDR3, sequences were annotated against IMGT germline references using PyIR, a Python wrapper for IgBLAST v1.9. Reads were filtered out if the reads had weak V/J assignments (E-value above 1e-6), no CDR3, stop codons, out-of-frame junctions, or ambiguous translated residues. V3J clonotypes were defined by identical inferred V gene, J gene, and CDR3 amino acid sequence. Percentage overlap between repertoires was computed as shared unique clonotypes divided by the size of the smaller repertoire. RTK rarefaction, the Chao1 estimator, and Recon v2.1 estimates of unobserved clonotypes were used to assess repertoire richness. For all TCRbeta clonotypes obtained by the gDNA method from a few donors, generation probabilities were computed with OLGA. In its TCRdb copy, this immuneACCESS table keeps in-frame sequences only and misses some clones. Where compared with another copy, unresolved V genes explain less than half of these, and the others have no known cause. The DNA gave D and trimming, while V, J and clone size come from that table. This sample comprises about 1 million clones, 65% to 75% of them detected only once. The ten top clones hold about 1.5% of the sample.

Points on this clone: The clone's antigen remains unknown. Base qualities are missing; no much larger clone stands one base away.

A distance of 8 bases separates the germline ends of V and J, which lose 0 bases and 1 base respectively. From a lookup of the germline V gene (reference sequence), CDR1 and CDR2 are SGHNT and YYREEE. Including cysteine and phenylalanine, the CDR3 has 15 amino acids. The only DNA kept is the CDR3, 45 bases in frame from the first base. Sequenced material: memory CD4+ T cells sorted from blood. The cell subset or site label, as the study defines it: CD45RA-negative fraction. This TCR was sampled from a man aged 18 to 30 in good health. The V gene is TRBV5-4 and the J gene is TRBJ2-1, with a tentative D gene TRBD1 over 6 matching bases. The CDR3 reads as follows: CASSLGTASYNEQFF. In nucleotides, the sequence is TGTGCCAGCAGCTTGGGGACAGCTTCCTACAATGAGCAGTTCTTC.